One sample yielded the 22 T cell receptor beta chains listed below, sequenced in a study of cytomegalovirus exposure and HLA in healthy donors. Vbeta (60) and Jbeta (13) primers were used in the PCR. TCRdb keeps only in-frame clones here, not all; method: immunoSEQ multiplex PCR. The sample lists 140,000 or so clones; 80% were seen once. The sample comprised PBMCs. These receptors all come from a woman aged 30 to 39 in good health and CMV-seronegative.

The gene calls are TRBV15 and TRBJ2-1; 9 nucleotides match TRBD1. This CDR3 comprises 15 residues. With V trimmed by 2 bases and J by 2 bases, 1 base remained unmatched. Germline V CDR1 and CDR2: LNHNV, YYDKDF (reference sequence). As DNA, the CDR3 is TGTGCCACCAGCAGAAGACAGGGGGCCTACAATGAGCAGTTCTTC. Translating it yields CATSRRQGAYNEQFF.

The chain is built from TRBV12-5 and TRBJ1-2; maybe TRBD1 (5 bases). The CDR3 totals 14 residues. The V end lost 0 bases, the J end lost 4 bases, and 9 bases lay between the germline ends. In germline, CDR1 is LGHNT, CDR2 FRNRAP. The CDR3 sequence is CASGLVRGIYGYTF. DNA of the CDR3: TGTGCTAGTGGTTTGGTACGGGGGATCTATGGCTACACCTTC.

DNA of the CDR3: TGTGCCATCGGATCACAGGGGGGTACCACTGAAGCTTTCTTT. Protein product: CAIGSQGGTTEAFF. The chain uses TRBV10-3 and TRBJ1-1; TRBD1 matches at 8 bases. Trimming at V came to 8 bases and at J to 4 bases, leaving 9 bases not matched to a gene. Germline V gives CDR1 ENHRY, CDR2 SYGVKD. This CDR3 region has 14 residues.

V and J are TRBV7-9 and TRBJ2-7, with 9 positions matching TRBD1. CDR3 size: 16 residues. Germline-derived CDR1 and CDR2 are SEHNR and FQNEAQ (reference sequence). J was trimmed by 3 bases and V by 5 bases; bases with no gene match: 11. The CDR3 here is CASSNHRDRAIYEQYF. In nucleotides, the CDR3 is TGTGCCAGCAGCAACCACCGGGACAGGGCTATCTACGAGCAGTACTTC.

V usage is TRBV9 and J usage is TRBJ2-1; the match to TRBD2 covers 9 bases. The CDR3 is 15 residues long. CDR1 and CDR2 (germline): SGDLS, YYNGEE. The V segment lost 3 bases and the J segment 1 base; nucleotides outside the gene matches: 2. CDR3 in DNA: TGTGCCAGCAGCGGCGGGGGGGCATCCTACAATGAGCAGTTCTTC. It encodes CASSGGGASYNEQFF.

The chain carries TRBV4-1 and TRBJ2-7, with TRBD1 matching over 8 bases. V dropped 0 bases and J dropped 1; count of bases not matched to a gene: 5. CDR1 is MGHRA and CDR2 is YSYEKL in the germline V gene. The CDR3 totals 16 residues. The CDR3 loop reads CASSQDNTGGSYEQYF. DNA for the CDR3: TGCGCCAGCAGCCAAGATAATACAGGGGGATCCTACGAGCAGTACTTC.

The gene calls are TRBV19 and TRBJ1-5, with a tentative D call TRBD1 (6 bases). The CDR3 consists of 16 residues. Per germline, CDR1 LNHDA and CDR2 SQIVND (reference sequence). V was shortened by 7 bases and J by 1 base, with 17 bases between the two germline ends. This chain's CDR3 is CASKDRLLGSNQPQHF. The CDR3 nucleotides read TGTGCCAGTAAAGACAGGCTTTTGGGGAGCAATCAGCCCCAGCATTTT.

This clone was observed a handful of times. The chain has TRBV6-1 and TRBJ1-5; D gene uncertain. The germline CDR1 and CDR2 sequences are MNHNS and SASEGT. The germline V and J ends were trimmed by 7 bases and 3 bases, with 13 bases remaining between them. This CDR3 comprises 14 residues. DNA of the CDR3: TGTGCCAGCAATCGGGTTAGAGTCAATCAGCCCCAGCATTTT. As protein: CASNRVRVNQPQHF.

The V gene is TRBV5-4, the J gene TRBJ1-4, with D perhaps matching TRBD1 (6 bases). V lost 0 bases to trimming and J lost 0 bases, with 9 bases between them. Germline-derived CDR1 and CDR2 are SGHNT and YYREEE (reference sequence). The CDR3 sequence is 16 residues long. The CDR3 nucleotides read TGTGCCAGCAGCTTGGAACAGGGAGCAACTAATGAAAAACTGTTTTTT. Protein product: CASSLEQGATNEKLFF.

On this clone itself: Different DNA sequences within this sample yield the same CDR3. The chain links TRBV29-1 to TRBJ2-2, with TRBD1 as a possible D gene (6 bases). CDR1 is SQVTM, CDR2 ANQGSEA, per germline. This CDR3 region has 13 residues. Trimming pared 3 bases from V and 5 bases from J, leaving 10 bases between. CDR3 in DNA: TGCAGCGTTGACAGGGGTGGGACCGGGGAGCTGTTTTTT. It specifies CSVDRGGTGELFF.

The J gene is TRBJ1-6, the V gene TRBV30; TRBD1 matches 10 bases. The V gene's germline CDR1 is GTSNPN and CDR2 SVGIG (reference sequence). Trimming cost V 4 bases and J 10 bases; bases outside gene matches: 4. The CDR3 spans 13 residues. This CDR3 is CAWTWGQGSPLHF. CDR3 nucleotides: TGTGCCTGGACTTGGGGACAGGGGTCACCCCTCCACTTT.

The chain uses TRBV7-7 and TRBJ2-1, with 10 bases lining up with TRBD1. There are 14 residues in the CDR3. From germline, CDR1 is SSHAT and CDR2 FNYEAQ (reference sequence). V lost 5 bases, J lost 5 bases, and 3 bases stayed unmatched. CDR3: CASSRDRGNNEQFF. The CDR3 DNA reads as TGTGCCAGCAGCCGGGACAGGGGTAACAATGAGCAGTTCTTC.

This clone was picked up one time. The V and J genes are TRBV6-1 and TRBJ2-3; no reliable D call. Germline assignment: CDR1 MNHNS and CDR2 SASEGT. The CDR3 is 11 amino acids. V was pared by 3 bases and J by 7 bases, with 5 bases between. This CDR3 is CASSDRNTQYF. The CDR3 DNA is TGTGCCAGCAGTGACAGAAATACGCAGTATTTT.

The chain employs TRBV18 and TRBJ1-6; D not certain. The CDR3 is made up of 13 amino acids. Deletions cut 6 bases from V and 8 bases from J, with 11 bases between. Looked up from germline, CDR1 is KGHSH and CDR2 is LQKENI. In DNA form, the CDR3 reads TGTGCCAGCTCCGAACGCGAGGATTCACCCCTCCACTTT. Translated, it gives CASSEREDSPLHF. Filled out from reference TRBV18 and TRBJ1-6, the complete variable domain reads NAGVMQNPRHLVRRRGQEARLRCSPMKGHSHVYWYRQLPEEGLKFMVYLQKENIIDESGMPKERFSAEFPKEGPSILRIQQVVRGDSAAYFCASSEREDSPLHFGNGTRLTVT.

The chain is built from TRBV4-1 and TRBJ1-2; perhaps TRBD1 as D (5 bases). V gave up 2 bases and J gave up 8 bases, with 21 bases separating them. The CDR3 consists of 16 residues. CDR1 MGHRA and CDR2 YSYEKL come from the germline V gene. CDR3 nucleotide sequence: TGCGCCAGCAGCCAATCCCCGGGCGGGGGGAATGGGGGCTACACCTTC. Translating gives CASSQSPGGGNGGYTF.

The chain has TRBV28 and TRBJ2-1, with 8 bases fitting TRBD1. Germline V gene data show CDR1 as MDHEN and CDR2 as SYDVKM. The V and J ends lost 3 bases and 12 bases, in that order; junction bases with no gene match: 13. The CDR3 consists of 15 residues. This chain's CDR3 is CASSLVGRGREGQFF. The CDR3 DNA follows: TGTGCCAGCAGTTTGGTAGGCAGGGGGCGAGAGGGGCAGTTCTTC. Based on the CDR3 plus reference TRBV28 and TRBJ2-1, the full variable domain is DVKVTQSSRYLVKRTGEKVFLECVQDMDHENMFWYRQDPGLGLRLIYFSYDVKMKEKGDIPEGYSVSREKKERFSLILESASTNQTSMYLCASSLVGRGREGQFFGPGTRLTVL.

The chain couples TRBV4-3 to TRBJ2-1, with 10 positions matching TRBD2. This CDR3 is built from 18 residues. Trimming at V came to 1 base and at J to 7 bases, leaving 13 bases not matched to a gene. Germline CDR1 reads LGHNA; CDR2 reads YSLEER. CDR3: CASSQGPPVAGGLNEQFF. In nucleotides, the CDR3 is TGCGCCAGCAGCCAAGGGCCCCCCGTAGCGGGGGGTTTAAATGAGCAGTTCTTC.

The chain is built from TRBV19 and TRBJ1-6; 7 bases fit TRBD1. The ends lost 4 bases at V and 5 bases at J; junction bases unmatched: 5. CDR3 length: 15 residues. Per the germline V gene, CDR1 is LNHDA and CDR2 is SQIVND (reference sequence). The CDR3 DNA sequence: TGTGCCAGTAGTACGGGACAGAGAAATAATTCACCCCTCCACTTT. Its protein product is CASSTGQRNNSPLHF.

This rearrangement joins TRBV6-1 to TRBJ1-4, with D possibly matching TRBD1 (5 bases). Germline CDR1 reads MNHNS; CDR2 reads SASEGT. V was clipped by 7 bases and J by 0 bases, with 12 bases between them. CDR3 length: 15 amino acids. CDR3 nucleotides: TGTGCCAGCACCCTAGACAGAGCAACTAATGAAAAACTGTTTTTT. This translates into CASTLDRATNEKLFF.

The chain recombines TRBV7-2 with TRBJ2-2; the match to TRBD1 covers 10 bases. The CDR3 contains 17 residues. The V gene end was trimmed by 5 bases and the J gene end by 1 base; junction bases not matched to a gene: 7. Germline loops: CDR1 SGHTA, CDR2 FQGNSA. CDR3 in amino acids: CASSLRQGALNTGELFF. The CDR3 coding sequence is TGTGCCAGCAGCCTAAGACAGGGGGCCTTGAACACCGGGGAGCTGTTTTTT.

The chain joins TRBV27 to TRBJ2-3; D is unresolved. The CDR3 contains 15 residues. CDR1 is MNHEY and CDR2 is SMNVEV in the germline V gene (reference sequence). V was pared by 4 bases and J by 0 bases, with 11 bases between. The CDR3: CASSSPSRSTDTQYF. The CDR3 coding sequence is TGTGCCAGCAGTTCCCCGAGCCGGAGCACAGATACGCAGTATTTT.

In this sample, this clone turned up a few times. The chain links TRBV6-4 to TRBJ1-1, with D tentatively TRBD1 (6 bases). Germline V gives CDR1 MRHNA, CDR2 SNTAGT. This CDR3 contains 14 residues. Trimming took 4 bases from V and 4 from J, leaving 13 bases between them. DNA for the CDR3: TGTGCCAGCAGTGTAACAGGGTATTCCACTGAAGCTTTCTTT. Translating it yields CASSVTGYSTEAFF.